The 14 T cell receptor beta chains below all came from one sample that was sequenced in a study of CD8+ T cells in alopecia areata. Investigators isolated RNA and reverse transcribed it into cDNA to act as the sequencing template. Only in-frame clones appear in the TCRdb table, and some are missing; sequencing was by immunoSEQ multiplex PCR. This sample carries around 61,000 clones, approximately 45% of them seen once, and the ten largest clones take roughly a sixth. Here the sequenced sample was CD8+ T cells sorted from blood, taken at week 0. The source is a human donor with alopecia areata.

The J gene is TRBJ1-2, the V gene TRBV29-1; no firm D call. Germline V gives CDR1 SQVTM, CDR2 ANQGSEA. The CDR3 contains 13 residues. V lost 2 bases and J 2 bases, leaving 9 bases between the germline ends. The CDR3 reads CSVEIAANYGYTF. CDR3 sequence (DNA): TGCAGCGTTGAAATCGCAGCCAACTATGGCTACACCTTC.

The rearrangement links TRBV2 to TRBJ2-7, with 11 bases matching TRBD2. Per the germline V gene, CDR1 is SNHLY and CDR2 is FYNNEI. CDR3 length equals 16 residues. V was clipped by 6 bases and J by 6 bases; unmatched bases: 13. CDR3: CASSESSGRARGEQYF. Here the CDR3 DNA reads TGTGCCAGCAGCGAAAGTAGCGGGAGGGCCCGCGGCGAGCAGTACTTC. The variable domain in full, with the rest retrieved from reference TRBV2 and TRBJ2-7, is EPEVTQTPSHQVTQMGQEVILRCVPISNHLYFYWYRQILGQKVEFLVSFYNNEISEKSEIFDDQFSVERPDGSNFTLKIRSTKLEDSAMYFCASSESSGRARGEQYFGPGTRLTVT.

The chain links TRBV28 to TRBJ2-3; D not certain. The CDR3 length is 17 residues. CDR1 MDHEN and CDR2 SYDVKM come from the germline V gene. V lost 7 bases, J lost 10 bases, and 30 bases lay in between. CDR3 nucleotides: TGTGCCAGCAAGCATGGGTTTGGGTCTCCCAGAGAGGTAGCGCAGTATTTT. Translating it yields CASKHGFGSPREVAQYF.

The V and J genes are TRBV29-1 and TRBJ2-1; 8 nucleotides align to TRBD2. This CDR3 has 15 amino acids. V shed 6 bases and J 10 bases; nucleotides not matched to a gene: 17. Germline-derived CDR1 and CDR2 are SQVTM and ANQGSEA. The CDR3 bases are TGCAGCGTGCTTCTTTTTGCGGGAGGATTCCTGGAGCAGTTCTTC. Protein: CSVLLFAGGFLEQFF.

This clone was detected only a few times. The rearrangement uses TRBV27 and TRBJ2-6, with D unresolved. V was pared by 0 bases and J by 3 bases, with 0 bases between. Germline V gene lookup returns CDR1 MNHEY and CDR2 SMNVEV (reference sequence). The CDR3 is 13 residues long. The chain's CDR3 is CASSLSGANVLTF. In nucleotides, the CDR3 is TGTGCCAGCAGTTTATCTGGGGCCAACGTCCTGACTTTC.

The rearrangement links TRBV27 to TRBJ2-1; D perhaps matches TRBD1 (6 bases). The germline gives CDR1 MNHEY, CDR2 SMNVEV (reference sequence). The CDR3 spans 14 residues. Trimming removed 3 bases at V and 5 bases at J, with 11 bases between. The CDR3 sequence: CASSFLRGHNEQFF. CDR3 bases: TGTGCCAGCAGTTTCCTCAGGGGCCACAATGAGCAGTTCTTC.

V usage is TRBV29-1 and J usage is TRBJ2-5, with TRBD2 matching 7 bases. CDR1 is SQVTM and CDR2 is ANQGSEA in the germline V gene. V shed 7 bases, J shed 5 bases, and the junction held 10 bases outside the gene matches. This CDR3 has 13 amino acids. The CDR3 sequence: CSAPHPGGETQYF. CDR3 in DNA: TGCAGCGCCCCACATCCGGGAGGTGAGACCCAGTACTTC.

The genes are TRBV11-1 and TRBJ1-1, with D perhaps matching TRBD1 (6 bases). Trimming stripped 1 base from V and 3 bases from J, with 9 bases between. The CDR3 contains 14 residues. Germline V lookup: CDR1 SGHAT, CDR2 FQDESV (reference sequence). The CDR3 coding sequence is TGTGCCAGCAGCTTAGAGGGGGAATACACTGAAGCTTTCTTT. This codes for CASSLEGEYTEAFF.

This clone was observed a handful of times. The chain recombines TRBV7-8 with TRBJ2-7, with TRBD1 as a possible D gene (5 bases). Germline CDR1 SGHVS, CDR2 FQNEAQ. The ends were cut back, 4 bases at V and 5 bases at J, with 18 bases in the middle. This CDR3 is built from 15 residues. The CDR3 loop is CASSSPLQGTHEQYF. DNA for the CDR3: TGTGCCAGCAGCTCTCCCCTGCAGGGCACCCACGAGCAGTACTTC.

The CDR3 DNA reads as TGTGCCAGCAGTGACGGCGGGAGGATGAACACCGGGGAGCTGTTTTTT. Protein sequence: CASSDGGRMNTGELFF. This chain joins TRBV2 and TRBJ2-2; 8 bases fit TRBD2. V was pared by 3 bases and J by 1 base, with 4 bases of the junction left unmatched. Germline V lookup: CDR1 SNHLY, CDR2 FYNNEI. The CDR3 runs to 16 residues.

Ten or more counts support this clone. The chain combines TRBV7-9 with TRBJ2-7; the D gene is possibly TRBD2 (6 bases). The length of the CDR3 is 13 residues. Trimming left V 0 bases short and J 3 bases short, with 6 bases between. From germline, CDR1 is SEHNR and CDR2 FQNEAQ (reference sequence). Here the CDR3 reads CASSLAGGYEQYF. Written as DNA, the CDR3 is TGTGCCAGCAGCTTAGCGGGGGGCTACGAGCAGTACTTC.

The table lists this clone with many counts. The chain links TRBV27 to TRBJ2-7, with a possible D match to TRBD2 (6 bases). V was trimmed by 8 bases and J by 0 bases, leaving 17 bases between them. The germline gives CDR1 MNHEY, CDR2 SMNVEV (reference sequence). CDR3 length equals 15 residues. In DNA form, the CDR3 reads TGTGCCAGCGCAGTAGTTTACGGGAGCTCCTACGAGCAGTACTTC. Translation: CASAVVYGSSYEQYF.

The gene calls are TRBV2 and TRBJ2-1; 13 nucleotides match TRBD2. V lost 10 bases to trimming and J lost 7 bases; unmatched junction nucleotides: 10. This CDR3 has 15 amino acids. Germline V gene lookup returns CDR1 SNHLY and CDR2 FYNNEI. The DNA for the CDR3 is TGTGCCATCAGCGCCGGACTAGCGGGAGTGAATGAGCAGTTCTTC. Its protein is CAISAGLAGVNEQFF.

The CDR3 is CASSTGGEYEQYF. CDR3 in DNA: TGTGCCAGCAGCACAGGGGGCGAGTACGAGCAGTACTTC. V usage is TRBV9 and J usage is TRBJ2-7, with 9 bases aligning to TRBD1. The CDR3 length is 13 residues. From germline, CDR1 is SGDLS and CDR2 YYNGEE. The junction had 3 bases not matched to a gene; V was cut back by 4 bases and J by 4 bases.